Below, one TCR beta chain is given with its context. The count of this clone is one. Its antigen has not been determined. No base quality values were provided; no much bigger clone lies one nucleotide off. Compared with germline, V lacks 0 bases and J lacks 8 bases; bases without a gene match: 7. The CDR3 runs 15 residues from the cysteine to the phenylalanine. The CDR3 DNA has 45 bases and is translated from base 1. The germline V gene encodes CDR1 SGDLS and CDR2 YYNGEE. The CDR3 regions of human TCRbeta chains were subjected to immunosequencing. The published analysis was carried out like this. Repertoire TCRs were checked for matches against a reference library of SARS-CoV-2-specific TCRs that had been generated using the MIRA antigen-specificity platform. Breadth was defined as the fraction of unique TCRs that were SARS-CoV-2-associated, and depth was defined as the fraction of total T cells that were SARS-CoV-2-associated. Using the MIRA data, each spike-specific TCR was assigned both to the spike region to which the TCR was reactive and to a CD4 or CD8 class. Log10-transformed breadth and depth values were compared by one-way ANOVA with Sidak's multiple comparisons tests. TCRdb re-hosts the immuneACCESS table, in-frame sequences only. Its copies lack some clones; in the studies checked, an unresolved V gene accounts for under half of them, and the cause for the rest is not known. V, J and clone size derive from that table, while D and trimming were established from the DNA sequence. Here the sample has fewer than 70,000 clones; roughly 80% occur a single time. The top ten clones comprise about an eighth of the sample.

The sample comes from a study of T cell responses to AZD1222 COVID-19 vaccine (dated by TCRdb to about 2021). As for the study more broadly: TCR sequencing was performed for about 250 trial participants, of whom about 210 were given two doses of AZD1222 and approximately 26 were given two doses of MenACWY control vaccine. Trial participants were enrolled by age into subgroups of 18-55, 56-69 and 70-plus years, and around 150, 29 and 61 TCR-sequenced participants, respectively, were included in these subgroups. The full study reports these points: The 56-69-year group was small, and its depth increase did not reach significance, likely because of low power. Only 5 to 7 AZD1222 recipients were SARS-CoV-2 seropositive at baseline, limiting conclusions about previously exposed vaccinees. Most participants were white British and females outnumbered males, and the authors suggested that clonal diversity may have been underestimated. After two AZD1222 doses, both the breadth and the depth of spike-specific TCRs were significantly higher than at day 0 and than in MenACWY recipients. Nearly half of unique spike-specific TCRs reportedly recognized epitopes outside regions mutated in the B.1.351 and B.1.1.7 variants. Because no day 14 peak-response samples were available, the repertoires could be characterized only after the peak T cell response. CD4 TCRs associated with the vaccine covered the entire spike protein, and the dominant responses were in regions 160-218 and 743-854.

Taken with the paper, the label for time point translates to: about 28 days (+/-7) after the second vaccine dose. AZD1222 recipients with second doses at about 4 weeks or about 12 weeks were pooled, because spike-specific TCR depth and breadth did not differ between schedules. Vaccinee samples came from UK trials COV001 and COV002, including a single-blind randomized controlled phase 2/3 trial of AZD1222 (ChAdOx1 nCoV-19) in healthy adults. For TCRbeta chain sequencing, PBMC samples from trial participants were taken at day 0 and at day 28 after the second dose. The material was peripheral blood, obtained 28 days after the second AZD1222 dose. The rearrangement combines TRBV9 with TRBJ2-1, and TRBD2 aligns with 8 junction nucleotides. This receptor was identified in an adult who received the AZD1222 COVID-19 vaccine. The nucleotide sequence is TGTGCCAGCAGCGTAGCGGGGGGGCCCTTCGATGAGCAGTTCTTC. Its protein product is CASSVAGGPFDEQFF.